The entry below describes one TCR beta chain. The antigen remains unidentified. Per germline, CDR1 SGHAT and CDR2 FQNNGV. Unmatched junction bases numbered 4, after V lost 5 bases and J lost 3 bases. The CDR3 is 15 residues long. The data were taken from a study of lymphopenia after photon versus proton radiotherapy. Study conclusions and caveats: Post-nadir diversity loss with photons came from oligoclonal expansion, particularly CD8+ Temra cells. Authors raise, but do not show, better survival with proton therapy. In patients who died, overall survival fell as post-nadir TCR diversity dropped more. Relative stability marked proton patients; photon patients lost diversity and naive cells.

Profiling relied on immunoSEQ multiplex PCR, and the TCRdb table lists in-frame clones only, not all of them. The data contain 20,000 or so clones, 80% to 95% of them seen just once; the ten biggest clones take up about 10%. The receptor's source is a woman aged 65 to 85 with pancreatic cancer. Some clones in this sample may be carry-over from other donors' samples. V usage is TRBV11-2 and J usage is TRBJ2-3, with 11 bases identical to TRBD2. This specimen was peripheral blood, taken from a patient treated with proton-based radiotherapy. The CDR3 loop is CASSPSGRRTDTQYF. CDR3 DNA sequence: TGTGCCAGCAGCCCTAGCGGGAGGCGAACAGATACGCAGTATTTT.